These T cell receptor beta chains were read from a single sample in a study of T cell responses to AZD1222 COVID-19 vaccine. The data were produced by immunoSEQ multiplex PCR, yet TCRdb's version contains in-frame clones alone and is incomplete. This repertoire shows about 150,000 clones, just over 90% found once; its top ten account for 1.5% to 2.5%. The material sequenced was peripheral blood, taken 28 days after the second AZD1222 dose. These receptors all come from an adult who received the AZD1222 COVID-19 vaccine. CDR3s include the opening cysteine and the closing phenylalanine or tryptophan. Fields, in order: D gene, V gene, J gene, CDR3 length, clone size, CDR3 DNA, CDR3 protein. The D gene is left open where the match is weak. Only some rows state a clone size, as once, few, many or a class for expanded clones.

NA	TRBV2	TRBJ1-5	14	few	TGTGCCAGCAGTGAGTATTTGAGCAATCAGCCCCAGCATTTT	CASSEYLSNQPQHF
NA	TRBV5-1	TRBJ1-6	17	NA	TGCGCCAGCAGCGGTCGGGGGACTGTAAGGGAAAATTCACCCCTCCACTTT	CASSGRGTVRENSPLHF
TRBD1	TRBV19	TRBJ1-2	14	NA	TGTGCCAGTAATGCGGGGACAGGACCCTATGGCTACACCTTC	CASNAGTGPYGYTF
NA	TRBV5-4	TRBJ1-1	15	once	TGTGCCAGCAGCCTCGGCCCGGGATTTAACACTGAAGCTTTCTTT	CASSLGPGFNTEAFF
TRBD2	TRBV2	TRBJ2-3	15	NA	TGTGCCAGCAGTGGTGGGACTAGCGTCACAGATACGCAGTATTTT	CASSGGTSVTDTQYF
TRBD2	TRBV27	TRBJ2-2	16	NA	TGTGCCACGAATTGGCGCGGGAGGGCAAACACCGGGGAGCTGTTTTTT	CATNWRGRANTGELFF
TRBD1	TRBV7-2	TRBJ1-5	16	NA	TGTGCCAGCAGCCCACGGGGACAGGGTTGGAATCAGCCCCAGCATTTT	CASSPRGQGWNQPQHF
NA	TRBV7-2	TRBJ1-1	15	NA	TGTGCCAGCAGCTTAGCGGGCTTGGGGAACACTGAAGCTTTCTTT	CASSLAGLGNTEAFF
NA	TRBV7-9	TRBJ2-7	14	NA	TGTGCCAGCAGCTTAGTACAGGGTGTGGACGAGCAGTACTTC	CASSLVQGVDEQYF
NA	TRBV19	TRBJ2-2	15	NA	TGTGCCAGTAGGTACCAACCAGGCAGTACCGGGGAGCTGTTTTTT	CASRYQPGSTGELFF
NA	TRBV10-2	TRBJ1-6	16	NA	TGCGCCAGCAGTGCGTTAGCGGGACGGGGGAATTCACCCCTCCACTTT	CASSALAGRGNSPLHF
NA	TRBV5-6	TRBJ1-1	18	NA	TGTGCCAGCAGCCCCCTCGGCGGGGCCCAGGGCGGGAACACTGAAGCTTTCTTT	CASSPLGGAQGGNTEAFF
NA	TRBV16	TRBJ1-3	15	NA	TGTGCCAGCAGCCCCTCTGGGCTGACAGGAAACACCATATATTTT	CASSPSGLTGNTIYF
NA	TRBV6-1	TRBJ1-6	13	NA	TGTGCCAGCAGTACTGCAGGAGGGCTACCCCTCCACTTT	CASSTAGGLPLHF
NA	TRBV5-8	TRBJ2-3	13	NA	TGTGCCAGCAGCTTGGCCAGCCCCCCTACGCAGTATTTT	CASSLASPPTQYF
TRBD2	TRBV7-2	TRBJ2-7	15	NA	TGTGCCAGCAGCCCGGAGGGGACTAGCGGGTCCGAGCGGTACTTC	CASSPEGTSGSERYF
NA	TRBV2	TRBJ1-1	13	NA	TGTGCCAGCAGTGATGCGAGGAACACTGAAGCTTTCTTT	CASSDARNTEAFF
NA	TRBV5-1	TRBJ1-4	13	NA	TGCGCCAGCAGCTTGGCCTCTAATGAAAAACTGTTTTTT	CASSLASNEKLFF
TRBD2	TRBV15	TRBJ2-4	19	NA	TGTGCCACCAGCAGAGGGCCGCCGGGACTAGCGGGAGAAATAGGCATTCAGTACTTC	CATSRGPPGLAGEIGIQYF
TRBD2	TRBV7-2	TRBJ2-1	16	NA	TGTGCCAGCATCGGCGGACGGGGGGGCTCCTACAATGAGCAGTTCTTC	CASIGGRGGSYNEQFF
NA	TRBV19	TRBJ1-1	13	NA	TGTGCCAGTAGTATGGTTGGGGCCTCCGAAGCTTTCTTT	CASSMVGASEAFF
NA	TRBV6-5	TRBJ2-3	14	NA	TGTGCCAGCGGGGCTTCGCATAGCACAGATACGCAGTATTTT	CASGASHSTDTQYF
TRBD1	TRBV6-1	TRBJ1-2	18	NA	TGTGCCAGCAGTGGGGACGGCCGACAGGGGGCCGTTCTTCTTGGCTACACCTTC	CASSGDGRQGAVLLGYTF
TRBD1	TRBV7-9	TRBJ1-3	14	NA	TGTGCCAGCAGCCGACAGGGGGCTGGAAACACCATATATTTT	CASSRQGAGNTIYF
NA	TRBV9	TRBJ2-7	15	once	TGTGCCAGCAGCGTAGGAGGTTCGTCTAGGGGCGAGCAGTACTTC	CASSVGGSSRGEQYF
NA	TRBV3-1/TRBV3-2	TRBJ1-1	12	once	TGTGCCAGCAGCCAGGGACCCGCTGAAGCTTTCTTT	CASSQGPAEAFF
NA	TRBV9	TRBJ2-5	14	NA	TGTGCCAGCAGCGTATCCACAGCCGGTGGGACCCAGTACTTC	CASSVSTAGGTQYF
NA	TRBV18	TRBJ2-1	14	NA	TGTGCCAGCTCCCCGATGGCTGACTACAATGAGCAGTTCTTC	CASSPMADYNEQFF
TRBD2	TRBV6-5	TRBJ2-7	13	NA	TGTGCCAGCACGGCTGCGGGGGGGTACGAGCAGTACTTC	CASTAAGGYEQYF
NA	TRBV6-1	TRBJ2-1	15	NA	TGTGCCAGCAGTGAAGCCAATAGGCCATACAATGAGCAGTTCTTC	CASSEANRPYNEQFF
NA	TRBV19	TRBJ1-5	13	NA	TGTGCCAGTCGAAGGGATAGCAATCAGCCCCAGCATTTT	CASRRDSNQPQHF
TRBD1	TRBV7-9	TRBJ1-1	18	NA	TGTGCCAGCAGCTTACGTGACAGGGCAGGGTCCCCCAACACTGAAGCTTTCTTT	CASSLRDRAGSPNTEAFF
TRBD2	TRBV7-9	TRBJ2-3	17	NA	TGTGCCAGCTTAACTCTAGCGGGGTCCCACAGCACAGATACGCAGTATTTT	CASLTLAGSHSTDTQYF
NA	TRBV30	TRBJ2-7	13	NA	TGTGCCTGGGCCTACGGGAGACGGTACGAGCAGTACTTC	CAWAYGRRYEQYF
NA	TRBV6-1	TRBJ2-7	14	NA	TGTGCCAGCAGTGAAGCGCCACAGGGTCGGGAGCAGTACTTC	CASSEAPQGREQYF
NA	TRBV7-2	TRBJ2-5	13	NA	TGTGCCAGCAGCCTTGGGCAGGGTGAGACCCAGTACTTC	CASSLGQGETQYF
TRBD2	TRBV2	TRBJ2-2	14	NA	TGTGCCAGCAGCGGACTAGCGGGAGCCGGGGAGCTGTTTTTT	CASSGLAGAGELFF
NA	TRBV7-3	TRBJ2-5	14	NA	TGTGCCAGCAACGACGGAGGGGGCGGGGAGACCCAGTACTTC	CASNDGGGGETQYF
NA	TRBV2	TRBJ2-3	12	once	TGTGCCAGCAGGGATAGCACAGATACGCAGTATTTT	CASRDSTDTQYF
NA	TRBV3-1/TRBV3-2	TRBJ1-2	15	NA	TGTGCCAGCAGCCCATACAGGGAGGGGGGCTATGGCTACACCTTC	CASSPYREGGYGYTF
NA	TRBV6-6	TRBJ1-4	16	NA	TGTGCCAGCAGTTACTCGAGAGGGCGATCTAATGAAAAACTGTTTTTT	CASSYSRGRSNEKLFF
NA	TRBV6-2/TRBV6-3	TRBJ2-5	12	NA	TGTGCCAGCAGTTCCAGGGATGCGACCCAGTACTTC	CASSSRDATQYF
NA	TRBV7-3	TRBJ1-1	14	NA	TGTGCCAGCAGCCAAGAAGCGAGAAGCACTGAAGCTTTCTTT	CASSQEARSTEAFF
NA	TRBV7-2	TRBJ1-5	14	NA	TGTGCCAGCAGCTTAGAAGGGTCGGGTCAGCCCCAGCATTTT	CASSLEGSGQPQHF
NA	TRBV28	TRBJ1-2	13	NA	TGTGCCAGCGGTGTCTCTACTAACTATGGCTACACCTTC	CASGVSTNYGYTF
NA	TRBV9	TRBJ1-2	15	NA	TGTGCCAGCAGCACCCGAGGAGACGGCAACTATGGCTACACCTTC	CASSTRGDGNYGYTF
TRBD2	TRBV10-3	TRBJ2-1	14	NA	TGTGCCATCAGAGCGGGAGGGAACCACAATGAGCAGTTCTTC	CAIRAGGNHNEQFF
NA	TRBV13	TRBJ2-1	14	NA	TGTGCCAGCAGCTTTCGGGGACCCCAGAGTGAGCAGTTCTTC	CASSFRGPQSEQFF
NA	TRBV6-4	TRBJ2-2	13	NA	TGTGCCAGCCTCCCTAGAGGCACCGGGGAGCTGTTTTTT	CASLPRGTGELFF
NA	TRBV18	TRBJ1-3	16	NA	TGTGCCAGCTCACCGAGGACGTCCAACTCTGGAAACACCATATATTTT	CASSPRTSNSGNTIYF
NA	TRBV11-2	TRBJ2-5	11	NA	TGTGCCAGCAGCCAAGGGGAGACCCAGTACTTC	CASSQGETQYF
NA	TRBV9	TRBJ2-6	15	NA	TGTGCCAGCAGCGTAGCTTCCTCTGGGGCCAACGTCCTGACTTTC	CASSVASSGANVLTF